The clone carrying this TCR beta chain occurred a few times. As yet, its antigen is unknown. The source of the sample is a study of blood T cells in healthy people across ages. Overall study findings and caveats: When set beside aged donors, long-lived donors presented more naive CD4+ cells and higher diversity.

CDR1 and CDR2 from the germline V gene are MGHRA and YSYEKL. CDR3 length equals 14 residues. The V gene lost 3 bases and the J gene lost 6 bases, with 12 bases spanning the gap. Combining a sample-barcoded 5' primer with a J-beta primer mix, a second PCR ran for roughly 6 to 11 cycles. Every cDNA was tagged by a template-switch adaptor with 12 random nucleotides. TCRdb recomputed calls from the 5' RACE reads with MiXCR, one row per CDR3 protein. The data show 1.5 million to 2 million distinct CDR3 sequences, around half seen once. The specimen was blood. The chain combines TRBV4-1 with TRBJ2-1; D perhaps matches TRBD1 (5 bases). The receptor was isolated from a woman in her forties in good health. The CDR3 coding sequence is TGCGCCAGCAGCCACCCTTGGGGCCCCAATGAGCAGTTCTTC. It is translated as CASSHPWGPNEQFF.